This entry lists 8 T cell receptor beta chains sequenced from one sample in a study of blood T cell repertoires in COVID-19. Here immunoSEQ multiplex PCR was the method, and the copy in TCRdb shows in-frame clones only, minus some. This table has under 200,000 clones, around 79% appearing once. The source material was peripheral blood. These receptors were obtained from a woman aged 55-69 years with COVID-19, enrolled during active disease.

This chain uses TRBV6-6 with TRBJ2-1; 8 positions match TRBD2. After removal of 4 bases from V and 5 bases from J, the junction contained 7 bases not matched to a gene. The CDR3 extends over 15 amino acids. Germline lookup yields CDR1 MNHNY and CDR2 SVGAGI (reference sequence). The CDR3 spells CASSSGLVGDNEQFF. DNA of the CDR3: TGTGCCAGCAGTTCGGGACTAGTCGGGGACAATGAGCAGTTCTTC.

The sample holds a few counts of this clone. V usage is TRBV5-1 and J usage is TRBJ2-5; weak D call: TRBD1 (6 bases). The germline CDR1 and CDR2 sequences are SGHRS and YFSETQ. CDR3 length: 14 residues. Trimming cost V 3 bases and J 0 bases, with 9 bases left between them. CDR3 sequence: CASSYAGDQETQYF. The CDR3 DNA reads TGCGCCAGCAGCTACGCAGGGGACCAAGAGACCCAGTACTTC.

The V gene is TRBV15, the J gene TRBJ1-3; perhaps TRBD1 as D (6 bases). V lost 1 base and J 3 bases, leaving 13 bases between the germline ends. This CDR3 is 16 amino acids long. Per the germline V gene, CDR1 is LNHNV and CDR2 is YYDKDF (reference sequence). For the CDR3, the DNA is TGTGCCACCAGCAGAGGCTCAGGGGATGATGGAAACACCATATATTTT. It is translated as CATSRGSGDDGNTIYF.

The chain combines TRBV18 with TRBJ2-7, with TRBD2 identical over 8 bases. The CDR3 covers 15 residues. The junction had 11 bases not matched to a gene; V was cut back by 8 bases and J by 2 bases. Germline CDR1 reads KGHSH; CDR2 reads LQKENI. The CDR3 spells CASQRDGRATYEQYF. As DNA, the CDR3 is TGTGCCAGCCAGAGGGACGGGAGGGCCACCTACGAGCAGTACTTC.

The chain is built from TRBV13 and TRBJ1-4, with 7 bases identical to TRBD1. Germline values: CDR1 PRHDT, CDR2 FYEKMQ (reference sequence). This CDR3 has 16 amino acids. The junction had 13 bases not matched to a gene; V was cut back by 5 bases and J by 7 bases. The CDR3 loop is CASSQRRGGPVEKLFF. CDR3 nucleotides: TGTGCCAGCAGCCAAAGGCGAGGGGGCCCAGTTGAAAAACTGTTTTTT.

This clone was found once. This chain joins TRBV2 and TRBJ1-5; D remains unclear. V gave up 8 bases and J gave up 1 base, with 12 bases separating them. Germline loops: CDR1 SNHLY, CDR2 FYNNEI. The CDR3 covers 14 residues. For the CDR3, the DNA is TGTGCCAGCCGTTCGGGGATCAGCAATCAGCCCCAGCATTTT. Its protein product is CASRSGISNQPQHF. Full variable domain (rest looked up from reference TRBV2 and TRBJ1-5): EPEVTQTPSHQVTQMGQEVILRCVPISNHLYFYWYRQILGQKVEFLVSFYNNEISEKSEIFDDQFSVERPDGSNFTLKIRSTKLEDSAMYFCASRSGISNQPQHFGDGTRLSIL.

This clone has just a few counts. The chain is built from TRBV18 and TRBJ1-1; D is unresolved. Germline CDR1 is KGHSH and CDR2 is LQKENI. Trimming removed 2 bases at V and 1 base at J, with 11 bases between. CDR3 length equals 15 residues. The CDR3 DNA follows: TGTGCCAGCTCACCAGAGGCTGGAGGGAACACTGAAGCTTTCTTT. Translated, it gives CASSPEAGGNTEAFF. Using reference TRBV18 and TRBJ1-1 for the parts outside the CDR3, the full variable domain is NAGVMQNPRHLVRRRGQEARLRCSPMKGHSHVYWYRQLPEEGLKFMVYLQKENIIDESGMPKERFSAEFPKEGPSILRIQQVVRGDSAAYFCASSPEAGGNTEAFFGQGTRLTVV.

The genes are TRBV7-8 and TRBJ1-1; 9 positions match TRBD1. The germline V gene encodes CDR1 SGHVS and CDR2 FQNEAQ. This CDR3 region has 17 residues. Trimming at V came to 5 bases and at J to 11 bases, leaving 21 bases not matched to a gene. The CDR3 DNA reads TGTGCCAGCAGCCTATACCCCCCGGACAGGGGCGGGACGTTGGCTTTCTTT. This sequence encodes CASSLYPPDRGGTLAFF.